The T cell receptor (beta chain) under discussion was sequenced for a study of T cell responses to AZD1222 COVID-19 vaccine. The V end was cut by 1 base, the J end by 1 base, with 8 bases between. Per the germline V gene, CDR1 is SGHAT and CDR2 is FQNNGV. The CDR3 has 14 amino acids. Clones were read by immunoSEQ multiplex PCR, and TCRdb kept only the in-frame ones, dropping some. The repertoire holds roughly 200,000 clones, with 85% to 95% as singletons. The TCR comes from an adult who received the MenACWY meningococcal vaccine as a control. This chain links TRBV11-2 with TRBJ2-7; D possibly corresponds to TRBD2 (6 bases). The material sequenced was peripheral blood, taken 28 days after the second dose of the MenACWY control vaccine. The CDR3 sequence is CASSLGRGSYEQYF. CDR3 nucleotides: TGTGCCAGCAGCTTAGGGAGGGGATCCTACGAGCAGTACTTC.